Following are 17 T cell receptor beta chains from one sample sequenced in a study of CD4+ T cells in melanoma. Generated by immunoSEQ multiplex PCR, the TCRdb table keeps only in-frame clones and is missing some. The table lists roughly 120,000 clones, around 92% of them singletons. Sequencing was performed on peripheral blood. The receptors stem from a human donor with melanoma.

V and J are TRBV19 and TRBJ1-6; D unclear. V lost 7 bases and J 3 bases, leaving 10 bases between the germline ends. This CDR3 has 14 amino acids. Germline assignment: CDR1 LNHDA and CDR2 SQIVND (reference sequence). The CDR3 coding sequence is TGTGCCAGTACCAGGAGGGACTATAATTCACCCCTCCACTTT. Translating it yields CASTRRDYNSPLHF.

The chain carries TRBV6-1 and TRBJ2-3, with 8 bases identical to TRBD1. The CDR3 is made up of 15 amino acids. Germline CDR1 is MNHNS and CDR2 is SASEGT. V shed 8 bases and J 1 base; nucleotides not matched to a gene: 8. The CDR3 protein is CASGPTGGGTDTQYF. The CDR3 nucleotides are TGTGCCAGCGGACCCACAGGGGGAGGCACAGATACGCAGTATTTT.

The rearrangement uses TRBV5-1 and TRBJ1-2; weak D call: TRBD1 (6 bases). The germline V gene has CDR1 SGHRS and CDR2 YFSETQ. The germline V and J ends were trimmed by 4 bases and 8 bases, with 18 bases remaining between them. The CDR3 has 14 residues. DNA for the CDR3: TGCGCCAGCAGCCCCGTCGGGGGCGCTTTCGGCTACACCTTC. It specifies CASSPVGGAFGYTF.

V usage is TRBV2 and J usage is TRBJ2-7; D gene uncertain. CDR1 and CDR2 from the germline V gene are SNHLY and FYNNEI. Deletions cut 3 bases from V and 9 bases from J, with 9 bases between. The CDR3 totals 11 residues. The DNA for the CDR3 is TGTGCCAGCAGTGAGCGACAAAGGCAGTACTTC. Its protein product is CASSERQRQYF. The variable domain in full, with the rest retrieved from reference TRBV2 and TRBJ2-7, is EPEVTQTPSHQVTQMGQEVILRCVPISNHLYFYWYRQILGQKVEFLVSFYNNEISEKSEIFDDQFSVERPDGSNFTLKIRSTKLEDSAMYFCASSERQRQYFGPGTRLTVT.

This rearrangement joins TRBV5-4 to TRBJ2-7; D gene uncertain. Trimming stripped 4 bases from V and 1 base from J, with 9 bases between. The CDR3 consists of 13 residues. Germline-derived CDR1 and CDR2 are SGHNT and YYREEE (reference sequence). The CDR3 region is CASSAPRSYEQYF. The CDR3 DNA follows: TGTGCCAGCAGCGCCCCTCGGTCCTACGAGCAGTACTTC.

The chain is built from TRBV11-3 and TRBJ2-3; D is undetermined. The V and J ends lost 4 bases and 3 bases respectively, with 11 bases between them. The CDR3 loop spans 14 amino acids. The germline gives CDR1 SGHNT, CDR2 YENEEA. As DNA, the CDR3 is TGTGCCAGCAGCTCAAGGAGCTCTACAGATACGCAGTATTTT. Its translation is CASSSRSSTDTQYF.

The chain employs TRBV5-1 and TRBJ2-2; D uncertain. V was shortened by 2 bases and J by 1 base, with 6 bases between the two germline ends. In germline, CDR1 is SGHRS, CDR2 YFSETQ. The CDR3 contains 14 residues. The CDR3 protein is CASSFERNTGELFF. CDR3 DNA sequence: TGCGCCAGCAGCTTCGAGCGGAACACCGGGGAGCTGTTTTTT.

The CDR3 nucleotides are TGTGCCACCAGCACCTTAGGGACAGGGGGACTAGCTTTCTTT. The encoded protein is CATSTLGTGGLAFF. V and J are TRBV15 and TRBJ1-1; TRBD1 aligns across 11 bases. Germline lookup yields CDR1 LNHNV and CDR2 YYDKDF (reference sequence). V lost 4 bases and J lost 10; bases outside the gene matches: 8. CDR3 length equals 14 residues.

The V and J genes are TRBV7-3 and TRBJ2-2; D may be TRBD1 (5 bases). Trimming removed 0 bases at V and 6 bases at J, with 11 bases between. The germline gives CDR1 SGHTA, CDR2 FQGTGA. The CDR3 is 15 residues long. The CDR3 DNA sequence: TGTGCCAGCAGCTTAACCCAGGGCCAACCCGGGGAGCTGTTTTTT. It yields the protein CASSLTQGQPGELFF.

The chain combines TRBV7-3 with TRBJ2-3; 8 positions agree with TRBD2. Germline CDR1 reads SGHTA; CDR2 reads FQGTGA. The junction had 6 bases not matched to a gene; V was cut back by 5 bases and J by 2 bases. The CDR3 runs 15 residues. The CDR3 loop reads CASSPSGPPTDTQYF. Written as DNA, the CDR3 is TGTGCCAGCAGCCCTAGCGGGCCCCCCACAGATACGCAGTATTTT.

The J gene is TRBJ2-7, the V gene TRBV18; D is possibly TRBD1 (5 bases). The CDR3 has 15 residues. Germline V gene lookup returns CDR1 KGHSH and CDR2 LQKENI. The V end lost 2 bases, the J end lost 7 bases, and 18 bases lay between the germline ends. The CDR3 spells CASSPSIQGRPEQYF. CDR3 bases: TGTGCCAGCTCACCATCCATCCAGGGCAGGCCAGAGCAGTACTTC.

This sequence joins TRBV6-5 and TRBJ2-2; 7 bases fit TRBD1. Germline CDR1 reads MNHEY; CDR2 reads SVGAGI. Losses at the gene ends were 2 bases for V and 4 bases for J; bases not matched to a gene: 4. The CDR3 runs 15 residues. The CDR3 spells CASSYRGHGTGELFF. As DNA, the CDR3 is TGTGCCAGCAGTTACAGGGGGCACGGCACCGGGGAGCTGTTTTTT.

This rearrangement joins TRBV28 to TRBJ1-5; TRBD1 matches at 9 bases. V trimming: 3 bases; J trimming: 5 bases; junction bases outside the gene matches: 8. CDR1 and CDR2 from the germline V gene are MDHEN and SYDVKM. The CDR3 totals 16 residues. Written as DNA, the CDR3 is TGTGCCAGCAGTTTTACAGGGGGCGCGAGGGATCAGCCCCAGCATTTT. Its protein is CASSFTGGARDQPQHF.

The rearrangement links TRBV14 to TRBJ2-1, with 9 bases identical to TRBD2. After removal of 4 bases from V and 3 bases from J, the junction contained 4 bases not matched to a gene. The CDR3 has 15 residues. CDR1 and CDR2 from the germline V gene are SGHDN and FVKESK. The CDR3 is CASSLAGANYNEQFF. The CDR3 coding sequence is TGTGCCAGCAGCCTAGCGGGAGCGAACTACAATGAGCAGTTCTTC.

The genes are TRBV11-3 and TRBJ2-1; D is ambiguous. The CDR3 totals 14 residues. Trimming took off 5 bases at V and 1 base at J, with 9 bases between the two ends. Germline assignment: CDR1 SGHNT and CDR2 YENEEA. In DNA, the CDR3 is TGTGCCAGCAGCACCGACTCTTCCTACAATGAGCAGTTCTTC. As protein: CASSTDSSYNEQFF.

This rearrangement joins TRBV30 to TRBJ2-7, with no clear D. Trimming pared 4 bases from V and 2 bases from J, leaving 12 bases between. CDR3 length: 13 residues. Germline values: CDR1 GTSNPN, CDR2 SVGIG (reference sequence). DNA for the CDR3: TGTGCCTGGACAAACGGACCAGCCTACGAGCAGTACTTC. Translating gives CAWTNGPAYEQYF.

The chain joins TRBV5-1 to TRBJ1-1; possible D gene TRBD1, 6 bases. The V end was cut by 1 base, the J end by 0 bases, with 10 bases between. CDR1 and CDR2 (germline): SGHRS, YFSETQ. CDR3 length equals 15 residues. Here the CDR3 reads CASSLTRQVNTEAFF. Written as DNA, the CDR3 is TGCGCCAGCAGCTTGACCAGACAGGTGAACACTGAAGCTTTCTTT.